The present entry profiles one T cell receptor beta chain with its context. Antigen unknown. The sample comes from a study of CD8 T cells in Susac syndrome. At the level of the study: Patients with Susac syndrome had blood drawn and were at that point therapy-naive, on corticosteroids, or on intravenous immunoglobulin alone.

Study results and caveats: Susac syndrome CD4+ T cell repertoires showed no clonal expansion.

The CDR3 spans 13 residues. Germline V lookup: CDR1 SNHLY, CDR2 FYNNEI. V was clipped by 5 bases and J by 4 bases, with 9 bases between them. Reverse transcription of about 0.45 to 1 ug RNA used random hexamers. Amplification of TCR beta CDR3 across 54 Vbeta and 13 Jbeta was performed with immunoSEQ multiplex PCR. TCRdb analysed the immunoSEQ multiplex PCR reads with MiXCR anew, one entry per CDR3 protein. The table lists 80,000 or so distinct CDR3 sequences, just over 90% of them singletons. The sequence was collected from a human donor with Susac syndrome. The V gene is TRBV2, the J gene TRBJ2-4; D may correspond to TRBD1 or TRBD2 (5 bases each). The sample comprised CD4+ T cells from PBMCs. As DNA, the CDR3 is TGTGCCAGCAGTCGGGACGTTAAAAACATTCAGTACTTC. It translates to CASSRDVKNIQYF.